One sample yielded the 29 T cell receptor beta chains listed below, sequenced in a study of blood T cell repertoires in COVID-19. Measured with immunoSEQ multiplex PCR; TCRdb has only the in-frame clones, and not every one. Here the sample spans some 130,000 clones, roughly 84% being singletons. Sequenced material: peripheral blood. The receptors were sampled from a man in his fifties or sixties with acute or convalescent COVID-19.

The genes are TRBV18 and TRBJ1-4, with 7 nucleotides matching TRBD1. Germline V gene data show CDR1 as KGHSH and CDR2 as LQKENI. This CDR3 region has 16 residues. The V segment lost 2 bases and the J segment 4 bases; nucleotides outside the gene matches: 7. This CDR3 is CASSPDIRDSNEKLFF. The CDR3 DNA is TGTGCCAGCTCACCAGATATTAGGGACAGTAATGAAAAACTGTTTTTT.

DNA of the CDR3: TGCGCCAGCAGTCCGGGACAGGGGGGGACCCAGTACTTC. As protein: CASSPGQGGTQYF. The chain carries TRBV10-2 and TRBJ2-5; TRBD1 matches 11 bases. The J segment lost 7 bases and the V segment lost 5 bases, leaving 3 bases of the junction unmatched. This CDR3 spans 13 amino acids. Germline V gene sequence: CDR1 WSHSY, CDR2 SAAADI.

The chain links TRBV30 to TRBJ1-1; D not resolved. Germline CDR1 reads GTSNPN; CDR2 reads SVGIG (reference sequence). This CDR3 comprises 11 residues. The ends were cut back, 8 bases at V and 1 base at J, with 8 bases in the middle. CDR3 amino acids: CAGNKNTEAFF. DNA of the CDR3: TGTGCCGGGAACAAGAACACTGAAGCTTTCTTT.

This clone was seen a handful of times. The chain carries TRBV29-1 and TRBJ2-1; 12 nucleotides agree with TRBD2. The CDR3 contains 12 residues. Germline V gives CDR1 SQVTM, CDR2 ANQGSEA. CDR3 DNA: TGCGGCTCTAGCGGGGGGGACAATGAGCAGTTCTTC. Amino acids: CGSSGGDNEQFF.

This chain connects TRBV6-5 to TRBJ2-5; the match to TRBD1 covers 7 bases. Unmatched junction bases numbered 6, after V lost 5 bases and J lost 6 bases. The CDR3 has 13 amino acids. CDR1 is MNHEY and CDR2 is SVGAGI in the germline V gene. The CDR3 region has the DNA TGTGCCAGCAGTCCTGACAGGGTTAAGACCCAGTACTTC. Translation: CASSPDRVKTQYF.

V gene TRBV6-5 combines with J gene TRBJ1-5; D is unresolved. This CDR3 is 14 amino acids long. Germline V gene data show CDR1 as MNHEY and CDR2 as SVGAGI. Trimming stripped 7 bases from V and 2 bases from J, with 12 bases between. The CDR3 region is CASNSRSGNQPQHF. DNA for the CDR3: TGTGCCAGCAATTCCCGATCGGGCAATCAGCCCCAGCATTTT.

DNA of the CDR3: TGCGCCAGCAGCTTGGACAGGGGGCTTGGTGGCTACACCTTC. Protein: CASSLDRGLGGYTF. The rearrangement uses TRBV5-1 and TRBJ1-2, with 9 bases that match TRBD1. The germline V gene encodes CDR1 SGHRS and CDR2 YFSETQ. The CDR3 extends over 14 amino acids. The V and J ends lost 0 bases and 7 bases, in that order; junction bases with no gene match: 4.

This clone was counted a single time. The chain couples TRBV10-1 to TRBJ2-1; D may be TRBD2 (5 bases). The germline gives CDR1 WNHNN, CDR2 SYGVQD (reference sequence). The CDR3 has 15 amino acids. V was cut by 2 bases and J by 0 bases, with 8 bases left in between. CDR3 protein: CASSESGSSYNEQFF. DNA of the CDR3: TGCGCCAGCAGTGAGAGCGGTAGCTCCTACAATGAGCAGTTCTTC.

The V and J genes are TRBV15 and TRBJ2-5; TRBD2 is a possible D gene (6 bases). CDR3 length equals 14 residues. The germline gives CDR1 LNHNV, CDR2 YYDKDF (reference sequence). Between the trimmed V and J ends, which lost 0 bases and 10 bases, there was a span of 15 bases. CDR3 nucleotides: TGTGCCACCAGCAGAGACGGGACTCTGGGGGACCAGTACTTC. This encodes CATSRDGTLGDQYF.

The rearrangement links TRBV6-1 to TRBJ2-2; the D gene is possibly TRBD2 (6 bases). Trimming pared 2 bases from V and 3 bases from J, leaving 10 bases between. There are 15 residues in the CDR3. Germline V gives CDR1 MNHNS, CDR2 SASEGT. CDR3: CASSEHAGYTGELFF. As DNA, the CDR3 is TGTGCCAGCAGTGAACACGCGGGGTACACCGGGGAGCTGTTTTTT.

The CDR3: CASSLRWGAGNTIYF. The DNA of the CDR3 is TGTGCCAGCAGTTTAAGGTGGGGGGCTGGAAACACCATATATTTT. The chain carries TRBV27 and TRBJ1-3; possible D gene TRBD1, 5 bases. Trimming removed 2 bases from V and 2 bases from J, with 10 bases in between. This CDR3 has 15 amino acids. Germline lookup yields CDR1 MNHEY and CDR2 SMNVEV (reference sequence).

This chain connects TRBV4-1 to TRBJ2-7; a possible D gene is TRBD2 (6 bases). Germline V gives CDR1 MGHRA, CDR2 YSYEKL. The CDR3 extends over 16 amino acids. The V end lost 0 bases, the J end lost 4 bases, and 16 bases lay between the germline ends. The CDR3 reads CASSQERDSRIYEQYF. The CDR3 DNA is TGCGCCAGCAGCCAAGAAAGGGACTCTCGAATTTACGAGCAGTACTTC.

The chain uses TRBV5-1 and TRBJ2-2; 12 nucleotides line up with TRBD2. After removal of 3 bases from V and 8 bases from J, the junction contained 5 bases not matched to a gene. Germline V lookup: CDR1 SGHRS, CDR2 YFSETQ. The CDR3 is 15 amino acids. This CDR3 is CASSSGLAGMGELFF. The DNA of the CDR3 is TGCGCCAGCAGCTCCGGACTAGCGGGGATGGGGGAGCTGTTTTTT.

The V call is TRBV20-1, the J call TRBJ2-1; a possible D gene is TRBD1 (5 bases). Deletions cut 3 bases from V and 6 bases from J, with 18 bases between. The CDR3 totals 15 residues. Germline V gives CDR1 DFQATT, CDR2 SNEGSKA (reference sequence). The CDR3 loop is CSASLLPLGPNEQFF. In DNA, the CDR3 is TGCAGTGCTAGTCTACTACCTCTGGGGCCCAATGAGCAGTTCTTC.

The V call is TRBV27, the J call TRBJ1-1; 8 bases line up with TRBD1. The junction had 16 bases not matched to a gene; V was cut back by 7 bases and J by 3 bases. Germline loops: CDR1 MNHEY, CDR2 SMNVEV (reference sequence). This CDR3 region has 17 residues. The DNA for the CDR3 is TGTGCCAGCATTCCAAGGGCCACAGGGGGTAGGGACACTGAAGCTTTCTTT. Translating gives CASIPRATGGRDTEAFF.

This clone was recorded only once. CDR3 region: CASSPQTGGTSPLHF. The CDR3 DNA is TGTGCCAGCAGTCCACAGACAGGGGGAACTTCACCCCTCCACTTT. The rearrangement joins TRBV28 to TRBJ1-6; 9 bases map to TRBD1. This CDR3 has 15 residues. Germline trimming cut 5 bases from V and 9 bases from J; bases unmatched to any gene: 8. Germline-derived CDR1 and CDR2 are MDHEN and SYDVKM.

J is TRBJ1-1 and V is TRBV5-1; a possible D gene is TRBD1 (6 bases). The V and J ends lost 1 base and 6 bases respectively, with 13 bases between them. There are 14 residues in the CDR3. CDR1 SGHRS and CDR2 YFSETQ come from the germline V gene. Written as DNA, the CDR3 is TGCGCCAGCAGCTTGTCGCGGGGGGCGGCTGAAGCTTTCTTT. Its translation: CASSLSRGAAEAFF.

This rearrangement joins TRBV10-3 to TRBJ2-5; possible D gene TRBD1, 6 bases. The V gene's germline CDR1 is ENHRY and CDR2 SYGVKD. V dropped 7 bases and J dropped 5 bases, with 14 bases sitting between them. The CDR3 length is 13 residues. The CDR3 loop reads CAITGAVKETQYF. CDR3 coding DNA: TGTGCCATCACAGGGGCGGTGAAGGAGACCCAGTACTTC.

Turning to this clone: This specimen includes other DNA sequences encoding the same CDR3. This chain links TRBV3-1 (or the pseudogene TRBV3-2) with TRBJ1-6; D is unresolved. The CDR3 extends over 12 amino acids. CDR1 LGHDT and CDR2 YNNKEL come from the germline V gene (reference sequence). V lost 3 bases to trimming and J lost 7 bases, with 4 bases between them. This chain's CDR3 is CASSHRNSPLHF. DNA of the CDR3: TGTGCCAGCAGCCATCGGAATTCACCCCTCCACTTT.

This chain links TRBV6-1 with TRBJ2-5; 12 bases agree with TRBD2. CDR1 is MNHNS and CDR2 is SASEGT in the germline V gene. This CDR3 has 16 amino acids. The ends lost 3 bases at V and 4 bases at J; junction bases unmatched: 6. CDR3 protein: CASSDRGLAGLETQYF. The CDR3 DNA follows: TGTGCCAGCAGTGACCGTGGACTAGCGGGGTTAGAGACCCAGTACTTC.

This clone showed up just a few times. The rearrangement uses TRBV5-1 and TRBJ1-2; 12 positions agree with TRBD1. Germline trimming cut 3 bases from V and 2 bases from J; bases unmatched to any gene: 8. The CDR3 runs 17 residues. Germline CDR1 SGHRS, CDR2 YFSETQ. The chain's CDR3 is CASSSNVGQGANYGYTF. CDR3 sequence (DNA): TGCGCCAGCAGCTCCAATGTGGGACAGGGGGCGAACTATGGCTACACCTTC.

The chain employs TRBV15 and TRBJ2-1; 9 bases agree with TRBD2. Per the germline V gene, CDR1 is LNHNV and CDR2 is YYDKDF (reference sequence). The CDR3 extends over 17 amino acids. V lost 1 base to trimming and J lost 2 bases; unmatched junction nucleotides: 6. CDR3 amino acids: CATSRVGREGPYNEQFF. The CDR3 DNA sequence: TGTGCCACCAGCAGAGTGGGGCGGGAGGGCCCCTACAATGAGCAGTTCTTC.

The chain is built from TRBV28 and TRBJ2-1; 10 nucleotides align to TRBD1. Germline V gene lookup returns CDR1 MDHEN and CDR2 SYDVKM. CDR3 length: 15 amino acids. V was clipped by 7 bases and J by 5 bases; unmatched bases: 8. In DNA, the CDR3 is TGTGCCAGCAATCCCACCGGGACAGGGGACAATGAGCAGTTCTTC. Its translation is CASNPTGTGDNEQFF.

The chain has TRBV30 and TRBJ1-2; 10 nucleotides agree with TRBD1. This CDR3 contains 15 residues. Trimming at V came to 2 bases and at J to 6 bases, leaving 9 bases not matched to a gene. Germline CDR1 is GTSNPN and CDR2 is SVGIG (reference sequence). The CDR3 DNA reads TGTGCCTGGAGTACGCGACAGGGGGCGCTTAATGGCTACACCTTC. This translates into CAWSTRQGALNGYTF.

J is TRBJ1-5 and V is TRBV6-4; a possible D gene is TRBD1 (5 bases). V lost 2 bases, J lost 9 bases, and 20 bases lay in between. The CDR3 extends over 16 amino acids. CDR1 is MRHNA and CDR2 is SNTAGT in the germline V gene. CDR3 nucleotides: TGTGCCAGCAGTGACCCCCTACAGGCCCGGAATGGGCCCCAGCATTTT. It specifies CASSDPLQARNGPQHF.

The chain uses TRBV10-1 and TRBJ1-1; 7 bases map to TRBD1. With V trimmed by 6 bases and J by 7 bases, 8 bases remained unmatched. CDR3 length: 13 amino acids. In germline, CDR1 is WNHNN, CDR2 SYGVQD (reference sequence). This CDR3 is CASSPRGQHEAFF. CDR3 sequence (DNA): TGCGCCAGCAGCCCGAGGGGGCAGCATGAAGCTTTCTTT.

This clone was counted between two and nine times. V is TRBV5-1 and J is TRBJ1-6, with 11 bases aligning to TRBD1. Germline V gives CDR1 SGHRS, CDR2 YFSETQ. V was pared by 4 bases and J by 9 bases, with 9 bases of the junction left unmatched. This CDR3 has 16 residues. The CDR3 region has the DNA TGCGCCAGCAGCCTTTGGGGACAGGGGGATGCTTCACCCCTCCACTTT. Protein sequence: CASSLWGQGDASPLHF.

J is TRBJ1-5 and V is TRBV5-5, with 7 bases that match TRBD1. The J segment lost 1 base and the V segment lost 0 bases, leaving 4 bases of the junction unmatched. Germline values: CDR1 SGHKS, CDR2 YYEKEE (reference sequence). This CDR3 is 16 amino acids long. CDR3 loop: CASSLEAGGSNQPQHF. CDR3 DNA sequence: TGTGCCAGCAGCTTGGAGGCAGGGGGAAGCAATCAGCCCCAGCATTTT.

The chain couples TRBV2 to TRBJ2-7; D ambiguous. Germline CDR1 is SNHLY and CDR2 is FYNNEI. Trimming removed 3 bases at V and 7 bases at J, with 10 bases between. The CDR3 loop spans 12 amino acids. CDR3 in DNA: TGTGCCAGCAGTGATTTAGTACGTGAGCAGTACTTC. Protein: CASSDLVREQYF.